The clone carrying this T cell receptor beta chain was observed many times. The sample is drawn from a study of human T cells and chemical hapten exposure. As for time point: pre-sensitization, week 0. Treatment: therapeutic diphenylcyclopropenone sensitization with weekly scalp DPC. Blood collection took place prior to placing each patch test. TCRdb reanalysed the RACE reads using MiXCR and keeps one entry per CDR3 protein. The table records approximately 320,000 distinct CDR3 sequences, about 5% of them present only once. Sequenced here: whole blood, sampled in connection with sensitization to the hapten diphenylcyclopropenone (DPC). This sequence was found in a woman aged 18-29 years with alopecia areata. Some clones in this sample may be carry-over from other donors' samples.

The CDR3 DNA reads TGTGCCAGCAGTTATCGGACAGCTAATGAAAAACTGTTTTTT. Translation: CASSYRTANEKLFF. The rearrangement joins TRBV6-5 to TRBJ1-4; TRBD1 might be the D (6 bases). V lost 3 bases, J lost 3 bases, and 8 bases lay in between. The CDR3 contains 14 residues. Germline V gene lookup returns CDR1 MNHEY and CDR2 SVGAGI.